The sequence of this T cell receptor beta chain was determined in a study of blood T cell repertoires in COVID-19 (dated by TCRdb to 2019 to 2021). In terms of the full investigation: Collaborator samples came from the United States, Italy and Spain and covered acute and convalescent phases of COVID-19. The material from the prospective study consisted of cDNA or gDNA derived from T cells, B-cell-depleted T cells, or PBMCs. Subjects who had been exposed to COVID-19, were actively infected with it, or had recovered from it provided the deeply sampled blood TCRbeta repertoires that made up the dataset. The repertoires were released in a freely available public database intended as a resource for research on the immune response to SARS-CoV-2. Samples came from the ongoing ImmuneRACE study (first 160 participants) plus 1,254 subjects from 6 global collaborators. Nearly every sample came with metadata listing a de-identified subject ID, COVID-19 status, age in years and sex. HLA class I and class II types, where available, came from metadata supplied by the sample provider rather than from assay-based typing. General conclusions and limits of the study: How much clinical and demographic metadata was included differed by source and by participant, and the metadata was provided uncurated.

Each collaborating institution followed its own protocols to collect whole blood in K2EDTA tubes. For TCRbeta analysis, collaborator samples were shipped as frozen whole blood, as isolated PBMCs, or as DNA extracted from either sample type. On this clone itself: Its antigen is currently not known. Base qualities were left out, and no much larger clone turns up one base away.

The CDR3 sequence holds 16 residues, the cysteine and phenylalanine included. Only the CDR3 region is kept as DNA, spanning 48 bases read in frame from base 1. The junction shows trimming of 4 bases on V and 2 bases on J, and the gene matches do not reach 5 bases of it. CDR1 SGHRS and CDR2 YFSETQ are derived from the germline V gene. TCRbeta CDR3 regions were amplified from genomic DNA by means of the immunoSEQ Assay, a bias-controlled multiplex PCR. The original methods were these. Within the assay, amplification of reference gene primers was used to estimate how many nucleated cells each sample contained. Sequence reads were collapsed and filtered to measure the absolute abundance of every unique TCRbeta CDR3 rearrangement. For each sample, productive Simpson clonality was calculated as the square root of Simpson's diversity index across productive rearrangements. In its TCRdb copy, this immuneACCESS table keeps in-frame sequences only and misses some clones. Where compared with another copy, unresolved V genes explain less than half of these, and the others have no known cause. V, J and clone size reflect that table, while D and trimming were determined from the DNA. Recorded for this sample are under 200,000 clones; around 67% of them occurred a single time. The ten largest clonotypes hold about 3% of the sample.

The chain links TRBV5-1 with TRBJ2-7, and TRBD2 aligns with 14 junction nucleotides. The clonotype was recovered from a woman of 80 years or more with acute or convalescent COVID-19. Sequenced: peripheral blood. CDR3 region: CASSHGTSGGTYEQYF. In nucleotide form, the sequence is TGCGCCAGCAGCCATGGGACTAGCGGGGGAACCTACGAGCAGTACTTC.